Shown below are 30 T cell receptor beta chains from a single sample sequenced in a study of monozygotic twins with inflammatory bowel disease. Following a re-call of the 5' RACE reads, TCRdb has one entry per CDR3 protein and lacks DNA. This table lists 420,000 or so distinct CDR3 sequences. The sequenced sample consisted of blood. All receptors derive from a human donor with ulcerative colitis or Crohn's disease, or a healthy co-twin of an affected twin (not recorded which).

This chain connects TRBV10-3 to TRBJ2-3; TCRdb reports TRBD2, a call that lacks DNA to check it against. Germline assignment: CDR1 ENHRY and CDR2 SYGVKD. This CDR3 comprises 16 residues. The CDR3 loop reads CAIRLASGGLTDTQYF.

The chain has TRBV29-1 and TRBJ1-2. This CDR3 comprises 12 residues. From germline, CDR1 is SQVTM and CDR2 ANQGSEA. CDR3 sequence reads: CSVEEWDYGYTF.

This chain links TRBV30 with TRBJ1-1. The germline gives CDR1 GTSNPN, CDR2 SVGIG (reference sequence). The CDR3 contains 12 residues. The CDR3 reads CAWRKMNTEAFF.

The CDR3 region is CSADTRVADTGELFF. This chain joins TRBV20-1 and TRBJ2-2. Germline values: CDR1 DFQATT, CDR2 SNEGSKA (reference sequence). The CDR3 is 15 residues long.

The chain links TRBV30 to TRBJ1-1. CDR3 length: 11 residues. CDR1 is GTSNPN, CDR2 SVGIG, per germline (reference sequence). The CDR3 sequence is CACEGTGSAFF.

J is TRBJ2-5 and V is TRBV5-1. The CDR3 is 13 residues long. Germline CDR1 reads SGHRS; CDR2 reads YFSETQ. CDR3 protein: CASSWDSQETQYF.

The chain couples TRBV20-1 to TRBJ1-2. Germline lookup yields CDR1 DFQATT and CDR2 SNEGSKA (reference sequence). The length of the CDR3 is 12 residues. CDR3 sequence reads: CSASSVNYGYTF.

This chain uses TRBV20-1 with TRBJ2-5; the D gene TCRdb calls, TRBD1, cannot be checked with no DNA. The germline V gene has CDR1 DFQATT and CDR2 SNEGSKA (reference sequence). This CDR3 region has 13 residues. CDR3 residues: CSASARGGETQYF.

CDR3 region: CAWRRQGSQETQYF. The rearrangement uses TRBV30 and TRBJ2-5; TCRdb selects TRBD1, and the lack of DNA leaves this call unchecked. CDR3 size: 14 residues. Looked up from germline, CDR1 is GTSNPN and CDR2 is SVGIG (reference sequence).

The chain employs TRBV7-2 and TRBJ2-1; TCRdb gives TRBD2 as the D gene, but with no DNA this cannot be confirmed. Germline V lookup: CDR1 SGHTA, CDR2 FQGNSA. This CDR3 region has 14 residues. The CDR3 here is CASSLKAGVGEQFF.

This chain uses TRBV3-1 with TRBJ2-2; TCRdb names TRBD2, which stays unverified in the absence of DNA. Germline V CDR1 and CDR2: LGHDT, YNNKEL (reference sequence). CDR3 size: 16 residues. This CDR3 reads CASSQANREGSGELFF.

V is TRBV20-1 and J is TRBJ1-3; absent DNA, TCRdb's TRBD1 call cannot be checked. This CDR3 has 14 amino acids. Germline CDR1 reads DFQATT; CDR2 reads SNEGSKA (reference sequence). The CDR3 loop reads CSASPGVGGNTIYF.

The chain recombines TRBV20-1 with TRBJ1-2. The CDR3 length is 14 residues. Germline V gene sequence: CDR1 DFQATT, CDR2 SNEGSKA (reference sequence). This CDR3 reads CSARDLWGTYGYTF.

The chain employs TRBV7-2 and TRBJ2-7; lacking DNA, the TRBD1 call made by TCRdb goes unchecked. The CDR3 sequence is 15 residues long. CDR1 is SGHTA, CDR2 FQGNSA, per germline. CDR3 amino acids: CASSPRGTGVYEQYF. Looking up the rest from reference TRBV7-2 and TRBJ2-7 gives the full variable domain: GAGVSQSPSNKVTEKGKDVELRCDPISGHTALYWYRQSLGQGLEFLIYFQGNSAPDKSGLPSDRFSAERTGGSVSTLTIQRTQQEDSAVYLCASSPRGTGVYEQYFGPGTRLTVT.

This chain uses TRBV9 with TRBJ2-1. The CDR3 totals 11 residues. Germline V gene sequence: CDR1 SGDLS, CDR2 YYNGEE. The CDR3 reads CASSVGTEQFF.

J is TRBJ2-1 and V is TRBV20-1; TCRdb reports TRBD2, a call that lacks DNA to check it against. Germline values: CDR1 DFQATT, CDR2 SNEGSKA (reference sequence). This CDR3 is 14 amino acids long. CDR3: CSARDARRGSEQFF.

J is TRBJ2-5 and V is TRBV11-2; without DNA, the TCRdb call of TRBD1 cannot be checked. The CDR3 runs to 14 residues. Germline loops: CDR1 SGHAT, CDR2 FQNNGV. The CDR3 loop is CASSWDRLQETQYF. Complete variable domain (other parts from reference TRBV11-2 and TRBJ2-5): EAGVAQSPRYKIIEKRQSVAFWCNPISGHATLYWYQQILGQGPKLLIQFQNNGVVDDSQLPKDRFSAERLKGVDSTLKIQPAKLEDSAVYLCASSWDRLQETQYFGPGTRLLVL.

The genes are TRBV5-4 and TRBJ2-5. Germline V gives CDR1 SGHNT, CDR2 YYREEE (reference sequence). The CDR3 has 14 amino acids. The CDR3 here is CASASERYQETQYF. Together with reference TRBV5-4 and TRBJ2-5, the CDR3 gives the full variable domain: ETGVTQSPTHLIKTRGQQVTLRCSSQSGHNTVSWYQQALGQGPQFIFQYYREEENGRGNFPPRFSGLQFPNYSSELNVNALELDDSALYLCASASERYQETQYFGPGTRLLVL.

This chain connects TRBV3-1 to TRBJ1-2; the TCRdb D gene call, TRBD1, has no DNA to confirm it. This CDR3 has 14 residues. Germline V gene lookup returns CDR1 LGHDT and CDR2 YNNKEL (reference sequence). The CDR3 protein is CASSSRDTNYGYTF.

The chain carries TRBV10-3 and TRBJ2-1; TCRdb reports TRBD1, a call that lacks DNA to check it against. The CDR3 is 13 residues long. Germline V gives CDR1 ENHRY, CDR2 SYGVKD. CDR3 residues: CAAGTGGINEQFF.

This chain uses TRBV28 with TRBJ2-7; TCRdb lists TRBD2, though no DNA is available to test this call. The CDR3 is 14 residues long. Germline V gene lookup returns CDR1 MDHEN and CDR2 SYDVKM. CDR3 protein: CASSFWREGGEQYF. Looking up the rest from reference TRBV28 and TRBJ2-7 gives the full variable domain: DVKVTQSSRYLVKRTGEKVFLECVQDMDHENMFWYRQDPGLGLRLIYFSYDVKMKEKGDIPEGYSVSREKKERFSLILESASTNQTSMYLCASSFWREGGEQYFGPGTRLTVT.

CDR3 in amino acids: CASSSRDGYTF. V is TRBV9 and J is TRBJ1-2; the TCRdb call, TRBD1, lacks DNA for checking. CDR1 and CDR2 from the germline V gene are SGDLS and YYNGEE. CDR3 length: 11 amino acids.

V usage is TRBV30 and J usage is TRBJ2-1; with no DNA, the TCRdb D assignment of TRBD2 cannot be verified. The length of the CDR3 is 15 residues. Germline CDR1 and CDR2: GTSNPN and SVGIG (reference sequence). CDR3 sequence reads: CAWSTRTRTINEQFF.

The V gene is TRBV28, the J gene TRBJ2-7; TCRdb proposes TRBD1, but this gene call is untestable without DNA. The V gene's germline CDR1 is MDHEN and CDR2 SYDVKM. The length of the CDR3 is 16 residues. The CDR3 here is CASTSGLQGTFYEQYF.

The chain's CDR3 is CASSLDMTGKGSPLHF. The chain links TRBV7-2 to TRBJ1-6; there is no DNA to check the TCRdb D call of TRBD1. The germline V gene encodes CDR1 SGHTA and CDR2 FQGNSA. CDR3 length: 16 amino acids.

This chain uses TRBV20-1 with TRBJ2-3. The CDR3 has 14 amino acids. Germline V lookup: CDR1 DFQATT, CDR2 SNEGSKA (reference sequence). The CDR3 is CSARNFRVQGTQYF.

The chain employs TRBV6-2 or TRBV6-3 and TRBJ1-1; TCRdb designates TRBD1, a call that cannot be tested without DNA. Germline V CDR1 and CDR2: MNHEY, SVGEGT. This CDR3 is built from 16 residues. The CDR3 region is CASSYSRRTLGPEAFF.

The V and J genes are TRBV3-1 and TRBJ2-2; TCRdb gives TRBD2 as the D gene, but with no DNA this cannot be confirmed. From germline, CDR1 is LGHDT and CDR2 YNNKEL (reference sequence). The CDR3 has 15 residues. CDR3 region: CASSLSGAGTGELFF. Together with reference TRBV3-1 and TRBJ2-2, the CDR3 gives the full variable domain: DTAVSQTPKYLVTQMGNDKSIKCEQNLGHDTMYWYKQDSKKFLKIMFSYNNKELIINETVPNRFSPKSPDKAHLNLHINSLELGDSAVYFCASSLSGAGTGELFFGEGSRLTVL.

The chain employs TRBV19 and TRBJ1-6; checking the TCRdb D call of TRBD1 is not possible without DNA. The CDR3 is 13 amino acids. Germline V gene data show CDR1 as LNHDA and CDR2 as SQIVND (reference sequence). CDR3 loop: CASSINRDSPLHF.

The chain uses TRBV28 and TRBJ2-5; lacking DNA, the TRBD1 call made by TCRdb goes unchecked. The CDR3 has 14 amino acids. Germline-derived CDR1 and CDR2 are MDHEN and SYDVKM. The CDR3 protein is CASSPTGGGETQYF.